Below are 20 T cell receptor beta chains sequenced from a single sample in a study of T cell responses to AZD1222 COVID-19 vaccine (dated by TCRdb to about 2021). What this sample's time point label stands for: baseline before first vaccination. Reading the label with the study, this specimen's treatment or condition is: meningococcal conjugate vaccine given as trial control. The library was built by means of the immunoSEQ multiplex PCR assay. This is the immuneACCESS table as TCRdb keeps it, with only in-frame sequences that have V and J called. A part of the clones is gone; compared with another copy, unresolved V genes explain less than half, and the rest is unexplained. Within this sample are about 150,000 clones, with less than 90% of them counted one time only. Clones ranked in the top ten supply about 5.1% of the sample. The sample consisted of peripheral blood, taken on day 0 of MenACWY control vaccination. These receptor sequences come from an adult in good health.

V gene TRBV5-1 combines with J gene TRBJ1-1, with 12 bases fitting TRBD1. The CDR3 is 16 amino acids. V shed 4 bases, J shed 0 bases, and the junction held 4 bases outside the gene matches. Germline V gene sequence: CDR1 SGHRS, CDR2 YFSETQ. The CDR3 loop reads CASSPGTGGLNTEAFF. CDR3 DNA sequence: TGCGCCAGCAGCCCGGGGACAGGGGGCTTGAACACTGAAGCTTTCTTT.

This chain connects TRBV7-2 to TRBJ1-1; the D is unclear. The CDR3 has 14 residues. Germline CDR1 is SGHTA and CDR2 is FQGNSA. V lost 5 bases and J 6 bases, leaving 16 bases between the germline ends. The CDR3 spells CASSTYSGRAEAFF. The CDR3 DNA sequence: TGTGCCAGCAGCACATACAGCGGGCGCGCTGAAGCTTTCTTT.

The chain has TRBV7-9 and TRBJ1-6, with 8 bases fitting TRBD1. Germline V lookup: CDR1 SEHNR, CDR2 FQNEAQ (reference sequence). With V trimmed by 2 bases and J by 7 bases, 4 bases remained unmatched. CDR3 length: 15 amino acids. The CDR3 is CASSLQGAGNSPLHF. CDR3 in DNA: TGTGCCAGCAGCTTACAGGGGGCCGGGAATTCACCCCTCCACTTT.

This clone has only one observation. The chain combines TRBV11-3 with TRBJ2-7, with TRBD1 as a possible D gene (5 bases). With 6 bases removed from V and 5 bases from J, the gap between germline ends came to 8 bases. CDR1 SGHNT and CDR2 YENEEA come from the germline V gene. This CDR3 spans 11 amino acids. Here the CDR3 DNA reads TGTGCCAGCAGTAAACAGGACGAGCAGTACTTC. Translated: CASSKQDEQYF.

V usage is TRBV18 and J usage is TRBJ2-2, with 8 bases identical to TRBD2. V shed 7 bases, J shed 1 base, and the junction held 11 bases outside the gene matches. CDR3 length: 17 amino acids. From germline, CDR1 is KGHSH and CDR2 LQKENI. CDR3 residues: CASYQGAGGKNTGELFF. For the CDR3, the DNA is TGTGCCAGCTACCAAGGCGCGGGAGGCAAGAACACCGGGGAGCTGTTTTTT. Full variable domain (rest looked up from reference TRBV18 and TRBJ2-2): NAGVMQNPRHLVRRRGQEARLRCSPMKGHSHVYWYRQLPEEGLKFMVYLQKENIIDESGMPKERFSAEFPKEGPSILRIQQVVRGDSAAYFCASYQGAGGKNTGELFFGEGSRLTVL.

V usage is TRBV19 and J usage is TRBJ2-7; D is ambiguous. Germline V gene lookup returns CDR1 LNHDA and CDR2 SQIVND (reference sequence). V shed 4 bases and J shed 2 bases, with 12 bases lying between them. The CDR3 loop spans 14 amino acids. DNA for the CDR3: TGTGCCAGTAGTACACAACTCCCCCCCTACGAGCAGTACTTC. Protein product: CASSTQLPPYEQYF.

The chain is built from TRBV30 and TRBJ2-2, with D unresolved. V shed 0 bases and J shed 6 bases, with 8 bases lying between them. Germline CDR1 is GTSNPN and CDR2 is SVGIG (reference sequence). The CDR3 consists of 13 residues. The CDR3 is CAWSVGRAGELFF. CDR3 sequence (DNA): TGTGCCTGGAGTGTAGGAAGGGCCGGGGAGCTGTTTTTT.

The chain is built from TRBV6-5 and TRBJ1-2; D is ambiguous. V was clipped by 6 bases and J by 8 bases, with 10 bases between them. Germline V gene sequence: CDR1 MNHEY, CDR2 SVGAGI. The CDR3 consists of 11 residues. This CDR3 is CASSDWGGYTF. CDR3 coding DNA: TGTGCCAGCAGCGACTGGGGAGGCTACACCTTC.

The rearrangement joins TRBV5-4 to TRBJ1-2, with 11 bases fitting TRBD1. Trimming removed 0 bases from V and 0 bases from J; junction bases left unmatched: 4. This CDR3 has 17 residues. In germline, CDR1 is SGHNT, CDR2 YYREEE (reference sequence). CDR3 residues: CASSLGTGGETNYGYTF. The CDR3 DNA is TGTGCCAGCAGCTTGGGGACAGGGGGCGAGACTAACTATGGCTACACCTTC. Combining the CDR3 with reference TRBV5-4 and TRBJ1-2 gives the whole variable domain ETGVTQSPTHLIKTRGQQVTLRCSSQSGHNTVSWYQQALGQGPQFIFQYYREEENGRGNFPPRFSGLQFPNYSSELNVNALELDDSALYLCASSLGTGGETNYGYTFGSGTRLTVV.

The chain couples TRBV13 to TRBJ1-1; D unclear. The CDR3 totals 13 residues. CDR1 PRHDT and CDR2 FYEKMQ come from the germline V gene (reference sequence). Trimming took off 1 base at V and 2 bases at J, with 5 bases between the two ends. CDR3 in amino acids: CASSLEVNTEAFF. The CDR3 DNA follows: TGTGCCAGCAGCTTAGAAGTTAACACTGAAGCTTTCTTT. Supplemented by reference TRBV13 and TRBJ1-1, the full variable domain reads AAGVIQSPRHLIKEKRETATLKCYPIPRHDTVYWYQQGPGQDPQFLISFYEKMQSDKGSIPDRFSAQQFSDYHSELNMSSLELGDSALYFCASSLEVNTEAFFGQGTRLTVV.

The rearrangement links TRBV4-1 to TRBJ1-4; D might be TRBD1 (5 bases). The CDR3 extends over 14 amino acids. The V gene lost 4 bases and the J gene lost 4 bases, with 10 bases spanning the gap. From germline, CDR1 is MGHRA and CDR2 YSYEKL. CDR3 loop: CASSRGPLNEKLFF. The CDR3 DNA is TGCGCCAGCAGCCGGGGACCGCTTAATGAAAAACTGTTTTTT.

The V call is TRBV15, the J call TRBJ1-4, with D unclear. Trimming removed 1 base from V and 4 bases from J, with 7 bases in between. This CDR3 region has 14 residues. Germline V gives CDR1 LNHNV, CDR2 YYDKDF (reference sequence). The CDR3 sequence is CATSRGGSNEKLFF. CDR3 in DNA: TGTGCCACCAGCAGAGGAGGGAGTAATGAAAAACTGTTTTTT.

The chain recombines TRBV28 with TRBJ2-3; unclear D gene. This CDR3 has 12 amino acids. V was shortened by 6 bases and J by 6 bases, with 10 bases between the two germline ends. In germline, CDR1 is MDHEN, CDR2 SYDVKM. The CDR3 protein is CASSRLVDTQYF. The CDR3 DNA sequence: TGTGCCAGCAGCCGCCTCGTGGATACGCAGTATTTT.

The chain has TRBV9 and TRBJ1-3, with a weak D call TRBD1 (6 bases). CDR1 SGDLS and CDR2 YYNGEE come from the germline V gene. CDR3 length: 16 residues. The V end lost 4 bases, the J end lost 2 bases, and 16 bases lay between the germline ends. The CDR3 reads CASSPQLGAAGNTIYF. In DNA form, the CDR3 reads TGTGCCAGCAGCCCCCAATTGGGGGCCGCTGGAAACACCATATATTTT.

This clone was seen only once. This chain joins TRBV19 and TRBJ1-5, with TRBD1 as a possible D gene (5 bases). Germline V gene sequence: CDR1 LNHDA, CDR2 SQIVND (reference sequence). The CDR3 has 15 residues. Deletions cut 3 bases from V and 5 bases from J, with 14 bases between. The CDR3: CASSILDGGYQPQHF. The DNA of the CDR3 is TGTGCCAGTAGTATTCTGGACGGGGGTTATCAGCCCCAGCATTTT.

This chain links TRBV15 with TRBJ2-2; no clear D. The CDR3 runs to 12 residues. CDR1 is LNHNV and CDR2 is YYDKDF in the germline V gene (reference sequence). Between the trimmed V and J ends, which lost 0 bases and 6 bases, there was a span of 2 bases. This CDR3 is CATSRDSGELFF. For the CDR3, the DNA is TGTGCCACCAGCAGAGATTCCGGGGAGCTGTTTTTT. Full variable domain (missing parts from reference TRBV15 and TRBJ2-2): DAMVIQNPRYQVTQFGKPVTLSCSQTLNHNVMYWYQQKSSQAPKLLFHYYDKDFNNEADTPDNFQSRRPNTSFCFLDIRSPGLGDTAMYLCATSRDSGELFFGEGSRLTVL.

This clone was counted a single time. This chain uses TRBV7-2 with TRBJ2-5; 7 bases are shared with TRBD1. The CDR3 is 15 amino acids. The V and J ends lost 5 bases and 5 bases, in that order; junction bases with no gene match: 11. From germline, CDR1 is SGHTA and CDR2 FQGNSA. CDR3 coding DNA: TGTGCCAGCAGCAAGGGACAGTGGTTAAGCGAGACCCAGTACTTC. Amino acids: CASSKGQWLSETQYF.

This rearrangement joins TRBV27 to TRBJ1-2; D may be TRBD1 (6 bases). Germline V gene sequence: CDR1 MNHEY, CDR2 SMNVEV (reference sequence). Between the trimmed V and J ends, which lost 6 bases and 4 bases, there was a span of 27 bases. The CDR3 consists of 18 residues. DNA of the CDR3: TGTGCCAGCAGCCACAGGGTCGCGGGTTTCATCGGGACCTATGGCTACACCTTC. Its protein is CASSHRVAGFIGTYGYTF.

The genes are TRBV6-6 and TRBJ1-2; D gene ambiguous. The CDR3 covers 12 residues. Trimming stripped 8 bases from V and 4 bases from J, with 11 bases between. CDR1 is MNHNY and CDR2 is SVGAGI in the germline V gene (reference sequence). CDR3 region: CASGDISYGYTF. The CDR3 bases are TGTGCCAGCGGCGACATAAGCTATGGCTACACCTTC.

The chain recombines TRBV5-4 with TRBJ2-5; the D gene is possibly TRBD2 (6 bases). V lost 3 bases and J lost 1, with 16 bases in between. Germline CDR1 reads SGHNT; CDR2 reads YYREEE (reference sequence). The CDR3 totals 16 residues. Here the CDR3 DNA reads TGTGCCAGCAGCTCATCGGGACTTTACTTCCAAGAGACCCAGTACTTC. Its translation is CASSSSGLYFQETQYF.